The sequence of this TCR beta chain was determined in a study of T cells in Graves' hyperthyroidism and ophthalmopathy (dated by TCRdb to the late 2010s). About the investigation overall: Peripheral blood samples were taken at initial diagnosis, before any treatment was given. To identify distinguishing TCR V-J signatures, a discovery cohort of around 100 patients was used, comprising some 43 with Graves' ophthalmopathy and approximately 57 with stable Graves' hyperthyroidism. The 95 to 100 discovery patients were randomly divided into training and test sets at a 7:3 ratio. The study also compared thyroid tissue and blood T-cell repertoires from more than five Graves' hyperthyroidism patients. TCR Vbeta CDR3 sequencing of roughly 140 peripheral blood samples (approximately 44 ophthalmopathy, about 80 hyperthyroidism and some 17 progressor patients) is reported in the paper. After blood sampling, hyperthyroidism patients were treated with methimazole at a starting dose of 30 mg daily, and ophthalmopathy patients were treated with high-dose intravenous methylprednisolone. Whether ophthalmopathy could be predicted prospectively was tested in an independent validation cohort made up of 18 hyperthyroidism patients plus 17 patients who later progressed to ophthalmopathy. The paper as a whole reports these results and caveats: Sample size was not statistically predetermined, and investigators were not blinded to group allocation. Most expanded thyroid clonotypes (frequency above 0.001) were also detected in blood, suggesting blood repertoires may reflect thyroid immune responses. In validation, the model predicted progression to ophthalmopathy with roughly 70% sensitivity and approximately 74% specificity, a median of 6.5 months before onset. A 13 V-J signature model separated ophthalmopathy from stable hyperthyroidism, with over 85% sensitivity and 81% to 82% specificity in cross-validation and 80%/75% in testing.

Amplification of TCR beta CDR3 regions was carried out from RNA transcripts. The TCR CDR3 was subjected to a first round of RT-PCR using the HTBI primer set and the Qiagen OneStep RT-PCR kit. A second multiplex PCR round built the libraries, followed by size selection and purification. The libraries were sequenced on an Illumina HiSeq2000 using paired-end 100 bp reads. The study's processing was this. SOAPnuke was used to process the raw data, removing reads that contained adapters or uncalled bases, had a mean Phred below 15, or lacked an exact match to the constant primer or identifier. High-quality paired reads were merged using COPE v1.2.5, and each unique nucleotide sequence was defined as a clonotype. Clonotypes were aligned to IMGT TRBV, TRBD and TRBJ reference segments using MiTCR v1.1. Analysis was restricted to V-J combinations with a frequency above 0.0001, which covered roughly 99% of repertoires. A TCS score was defined as the ratio between F50 (clonal expansion) and ExV (chaos), using BLOSUM62-based TCRdist between CDR3 peptides within each V-J. Welch's t-statistics and random forest reduced 500 to 650 V-J features to about 13, which were used in a naive Bayes classifier (R e1071). In-frame beta chains were kept once TCRdb had trimmed the public reads at Q25 with fastp and called clones with MiXCR. A single entry per CDR3 protein holds the most common genes and DNA from its merged rows. None of the V and J calls come from the authors' own analysis; TCRdb made them. A total of under 350,000 distinct CDR3 sequences appear in this sample, approximately 15% of them only once. The ten largest clones add up to over 50% of the sample.

Ophthalmopathy patients had moderately to severely active disease, with a Clinical Activity Score of 3 or more, a NOSPECS grade of 4 or more, and a disease duration of less than 3 months. Any patient with an uncontrolled infection, another autoimmune disease, pregnancy or lactation was excluded. Clinical symptoms, serum thyroxine and TRAb, thyroid ultrasound, and orbital computed tomography formed the basis for the diagnoses. PBMCs were separated from around 9.1 ml of fresh peripheral blood using Ficoll-Paque density gradient centrifugation. Trizol reagent was used to extract total RNA, and RNA quality was then checked on an Agilent 2100 Bioanalyzer. Note on this clonotype: Its antigen is not yet known. Per-base qualities were not stored, and no clone one base away is much larger.

Per the germline V gene (reference sequence), LGHDT is the CDR1 and YNNKEL is the CDR2. V loses 6 bases of germline sequence and J loses 0 bases, and the interval between the two ends is 26 bases. CDR3 length: 19 amino acids, cysteine to phenylalanine. The DNA shown is the 57-base CDR3, in frame from base 1. Sequencing input: blood. The TCR comes from a woman aged 60-75 years with Graves' ophthalmopathy. This chain joins TRBV3-1 to TRBJ2-5; TRBD2 is a possible D gene, resting on 5 matching bases. The CDR3 reads as follows: CASRITGSPSGWYQETQYF. The DNA reads TGTGCCAGCAGAATCACCGGGTCCCCAAGCGGTTGGTACCAAGAGACCCAGTACTTC.